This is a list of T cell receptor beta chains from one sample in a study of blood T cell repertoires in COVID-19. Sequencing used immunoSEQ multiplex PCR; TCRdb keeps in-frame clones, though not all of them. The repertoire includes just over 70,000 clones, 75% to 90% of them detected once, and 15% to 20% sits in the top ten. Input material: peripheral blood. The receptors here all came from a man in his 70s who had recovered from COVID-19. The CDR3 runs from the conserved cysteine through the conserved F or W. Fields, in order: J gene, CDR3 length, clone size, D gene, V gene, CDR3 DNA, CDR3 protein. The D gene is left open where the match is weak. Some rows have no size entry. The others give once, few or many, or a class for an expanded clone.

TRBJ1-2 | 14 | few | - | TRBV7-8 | TGTGCCAGCAGCTTAGGTCGGGGAAACTATGGCTACACCTTC | CASSLGRGNYGYTF
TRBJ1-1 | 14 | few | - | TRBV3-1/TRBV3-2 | TGTGCCAGCAGCCAAGACTACGGGGGCACTGAAGCTTTCTTT | CASSQDYGGTEAFF
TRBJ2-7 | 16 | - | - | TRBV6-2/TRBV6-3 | TGTGCCAGCAGTTACTCGAACAGAAAAAGTTCCTACGAGCAGTACTTC | CASSYSNRKSSYEQYF
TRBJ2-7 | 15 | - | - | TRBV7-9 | TGTGCCAGCAGCCCCCTCGGGGACTCGACCTACGAGCAGTACTTC | CASSPLGDSTYEQYF
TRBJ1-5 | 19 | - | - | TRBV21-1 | TGTGCCAGCAGCAAACTGACAACTAACGGGACACTTGGCAATCAGCCCCAGCATTTT | CASSKLTTNGTLGNQPQHF
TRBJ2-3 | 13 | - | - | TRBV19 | TGTGCCAGTAGTTCCCAGGGAGGAGATACGCAGTATTTT | CASSSQGGDTQYF
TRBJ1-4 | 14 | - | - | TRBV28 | TGTGCCAGTAAAACCCCGTCGGGGAGTGAAAAACTGTTTTTT | CASKTPSGSEKLFF
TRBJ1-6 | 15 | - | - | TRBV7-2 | TGTGCCAGCAGCAACCTCCTAGGACAGAACTCACCCCTCCACTTT | CASSNLLGQNSPLHF
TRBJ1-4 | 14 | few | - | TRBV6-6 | TGTGCCAGCAGTAAAAGGGGGTCGGATGAAAAACTGTTTTTT | CASSKRGSDEKLFF
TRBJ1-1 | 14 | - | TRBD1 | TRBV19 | TGTGCCAGTAGCGGGACAGCCTGGGACACTGAAGCTTTCTTT | CASSGTAWDTEAFF
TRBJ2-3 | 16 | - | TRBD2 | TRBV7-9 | TGTGCCAGCAGCCCAGGGCGGGGGGGCCTGGGAGATACGCAGTATTTT | CASSPGRGGLGDTQYF
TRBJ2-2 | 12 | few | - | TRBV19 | TGTGCCAGTCTAACAGAGTCCGGGGAGCTGTTTTTT | CASLTESGELFF
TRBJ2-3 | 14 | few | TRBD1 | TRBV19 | TGTGCCAGTAGCCGGGACAGGGTTTGGGATACGCAGTATTTT | CASSRDRVWDTQYF
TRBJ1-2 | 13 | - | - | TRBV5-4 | TGTGCCAGTTACCTTAGGGGTAACTATGGCTACACCTTC | CASYLRGNYGYTF
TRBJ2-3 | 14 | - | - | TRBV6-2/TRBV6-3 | TGTGCCAGCAGTTACCGGACAGTGGGGGATACGCAGTATTTT | CASSYRTVGDTQYF
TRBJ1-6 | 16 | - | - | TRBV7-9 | TGTGCCAGCAGCCCTCCCTCAGGGGATCAGGGTTCACCCCTCCACTTT | CASSPPSGDQGSPLHF
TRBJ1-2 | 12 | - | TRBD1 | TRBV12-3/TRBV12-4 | TGTGCCACGTCGGGACAGACGGACGGCTACACCTTC | CATSGQTDGYTF
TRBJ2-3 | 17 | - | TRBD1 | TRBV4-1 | TGCGCCAGCAGCCAAGCTGTTCCGGGACAGGGGGCAGATACGCAGTATTTT | CASSQAVPGQGADTQYF
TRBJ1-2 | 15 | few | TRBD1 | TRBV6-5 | TGTGCCAGCAGTTACACTACAGGGGGCTACTATGGCTACACCTTC | CASSYTTGGYYGYTF
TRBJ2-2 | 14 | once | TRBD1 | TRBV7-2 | TGTGCCAGCAGCTTTAACAGGGGCACCGGGGAGCTGTTTTTT | CASSFNRGTGELFF
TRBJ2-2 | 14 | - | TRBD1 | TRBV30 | TGTGCCGGGGGACAGGCGACGAACACCGGGGAGCTGTTTTTT | CAGGQATNTGELFF
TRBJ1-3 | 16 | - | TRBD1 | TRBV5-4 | TGTGCCAGCAGCACCAGGGGGCGCGGGTCTGGAAACACCATATATTTT | CASSTRGRGSGNTIYF
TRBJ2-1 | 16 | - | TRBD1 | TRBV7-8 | TGTGCCAGCAGTCCGACAGGGAACGCCCCCTACAATGAGCAGTTCTTC | CASSPTGNAPYNEQFF
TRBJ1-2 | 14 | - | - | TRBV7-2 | TGTGCCACCTCCCCCGGGGAAGAGACCTATGGCTACACCTTC | CATSPGEETYGYTF
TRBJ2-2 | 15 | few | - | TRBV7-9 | TGTGCCAGCAGCTCACCACAGAGAAACACCGGGGAGCTGTTTTTT | CASSSPQRNTGELFF
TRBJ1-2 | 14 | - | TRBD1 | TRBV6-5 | TGTGCCAGCACCTACGGGACAGGGGACTATGGCTACACCTTC | CASTYGTGDYGYTF
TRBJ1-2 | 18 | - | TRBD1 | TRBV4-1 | TGCGCCAGCAGCCCACAAACCACCCGGACAGGAGCTAACTATGGCTACACCTTC | CASSPQTTRTGANYGYTF
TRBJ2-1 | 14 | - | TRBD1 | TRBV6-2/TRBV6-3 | TGTGCCAGCAGTTGGACAGGTCCCCGCCATGAGCAGTTCTTC | CASSWTGPRHEQFF
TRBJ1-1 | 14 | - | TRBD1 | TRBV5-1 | TGCGCCAGCAGCTTGCAGGGGGCGCACACTGAAGCTTTCTTT | CASSLQGAHTEAFF
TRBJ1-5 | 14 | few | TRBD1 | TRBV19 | TGTGCCAGTAGTATAGCCAGGGGGCATCAGCCCCAGCATTTT | CASSIARGHQPQHF
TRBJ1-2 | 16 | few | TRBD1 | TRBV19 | TGTGCCAGTAGTCGCGATCAACAGGGGGAAGCCTATGGCTACACCTTC | CASSRDQQGEAYGYTF
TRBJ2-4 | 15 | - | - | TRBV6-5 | TGTGCCACCCACGTATCCGGGAGCCTGAGAAACATTCAGTACTTC | CATHVSGSLRNIQYF
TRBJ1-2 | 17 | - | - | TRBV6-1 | TGTGCCAGCAGTGAAGTTCACACGACTTCTGCGCAATATGGCTACACCTTC | CASSEVHTTSAQYGYTF
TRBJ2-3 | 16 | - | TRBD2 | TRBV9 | TGTGCCAGCAGCTATGCTAGCGGGAGGACCACAGATACGCAGTATTTT | CASSYASGRTTDTQYF
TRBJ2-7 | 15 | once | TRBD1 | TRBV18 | TGTGCCAGCTCATACCGGGAACAGGGGGCGGGCGAGCAGTACTTC | CASSYREQGAGEQYF
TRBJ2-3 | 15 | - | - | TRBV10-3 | TGTGCCATCAGTGGGGGGCCCAGTAGCACAGATACGCAGTATTTT | CAISGGPSSTDTQYF
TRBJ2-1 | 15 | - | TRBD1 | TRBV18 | TGTGCCAGCTCACCCGGGACAGATCTATACAATGAGCAGTTCTTC | CASSPGTDLYNEQFF
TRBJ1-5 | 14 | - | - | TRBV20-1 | TGCAGTGCTAGTGCCGCCCCCGAGCGCCAGCCCCAGCATTTT | CSASAAPERQPQHF
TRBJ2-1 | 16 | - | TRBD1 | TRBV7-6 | TGTGCCAGCAGCTCATTTTTCGGGACAGGGGCGGATGAGCAGTTCTTC | CASSSFFGTGADEQFF
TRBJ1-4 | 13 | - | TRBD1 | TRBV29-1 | TGCAGCGTAGGACAGGGGGGTAATGAAAAACTGTTTTTT | CSVGQGGNEKLFF
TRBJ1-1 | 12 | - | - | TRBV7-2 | TGTGCCAGCAGCCGGGGGAACACTGAAGCTTTCTTT | CASSRGNTEAFF
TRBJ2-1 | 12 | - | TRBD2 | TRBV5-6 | TGTGCCAGCAGCCAAAGGACTAGCTGGCAGTTCTTC | CASSQRTSWQFF
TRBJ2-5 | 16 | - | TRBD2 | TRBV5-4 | TGTGCCAGCAGCTTGGCCCTAGCGGGGGGGCAAGAGACCCAGTACTTC | CASSLALAGGQETQYF
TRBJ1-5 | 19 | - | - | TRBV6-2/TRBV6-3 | TGTGCCAGCAGTTACTCGATAACAGCAAACGCAGCTCAAAATCAGCCCCAGCATTTT | CASSYSITANAAQNQPQHF
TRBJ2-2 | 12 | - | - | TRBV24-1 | TGTGCCACCAGTGACAGAACCGGGGAGCTGTTTTTT | CATSDRTGELFF
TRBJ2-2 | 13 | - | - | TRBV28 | TGTGCCAGCAGTTCATACGGGAGGGGGCTGCTGTTTTTT | CASSSYGRGLLFF
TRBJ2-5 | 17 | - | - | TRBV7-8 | TGTGCCAGCAGCTTAGGACTAGAGTCAACCCTGCAAGAGACCCAGTACTTC | CASSLGLESTLQETQYF
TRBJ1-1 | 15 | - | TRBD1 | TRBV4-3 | TGCGCCAGCAGCCAGGACAGGGGCATCAACACTGAAGCTTTCTTT | CASSQDRGINTEAFF
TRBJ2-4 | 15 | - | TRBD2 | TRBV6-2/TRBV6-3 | TGTGCCAGCAGCGAACTAGCGGGAGGCTGGCACATTCAGTACTTC | CASSELAGGWHIQYF
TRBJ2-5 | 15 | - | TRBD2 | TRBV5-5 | TGTGCCAGCATCCCGGACCCCCAGCGGGAGGCCGCCCAGTACTTC | CASIPDPQREAAQYF
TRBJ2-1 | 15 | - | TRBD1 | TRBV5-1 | TGCGCCAGCAGCTTGTGGGGACAGGACATCAATGAGCAGTTCTTC | CASSLWGQDINEQFF
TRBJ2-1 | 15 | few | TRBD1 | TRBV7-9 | TGTGCCAGCAGCCCCAGGGGGAACTCCTACAATGAGCAGTTCTTC | CASSPRGNSYNEQFF
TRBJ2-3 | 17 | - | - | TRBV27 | TGTGCCAGCACCTCTAAGGGGGGGCGTCAACTCACAGATACGCAGTATTTT | CASTSKGGRQLTDTQYF
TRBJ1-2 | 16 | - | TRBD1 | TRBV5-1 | TGCGCCAGCAGCCTGGGACAGGGGAATTTAGACTATGGCTACACCTTC | CASSLGQGNLDYGYTF